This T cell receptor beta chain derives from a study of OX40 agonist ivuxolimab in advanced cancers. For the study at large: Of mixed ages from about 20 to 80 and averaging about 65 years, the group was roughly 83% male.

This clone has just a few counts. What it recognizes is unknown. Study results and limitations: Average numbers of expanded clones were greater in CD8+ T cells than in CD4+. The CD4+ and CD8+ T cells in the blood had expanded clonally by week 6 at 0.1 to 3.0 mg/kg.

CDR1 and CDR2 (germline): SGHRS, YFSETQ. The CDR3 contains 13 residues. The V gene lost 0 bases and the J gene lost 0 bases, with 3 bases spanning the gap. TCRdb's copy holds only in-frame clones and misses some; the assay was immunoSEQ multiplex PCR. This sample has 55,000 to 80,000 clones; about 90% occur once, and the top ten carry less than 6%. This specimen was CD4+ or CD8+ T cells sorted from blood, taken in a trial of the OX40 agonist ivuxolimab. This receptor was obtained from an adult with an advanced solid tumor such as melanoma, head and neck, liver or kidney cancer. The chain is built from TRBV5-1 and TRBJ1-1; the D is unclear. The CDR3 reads CASSLEVNTEAFF. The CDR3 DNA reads TGCGCCAGCAGCTTGGAAGTGAACACTGAAGCTTTCTTT.